These 29 T cell receptor beta chains originate from one sample sequenced in a study of cytomegalovirus exposure and HLA in healthy donors (TCRdb year 2017). Library preparation was by the immunoSEQ multiplex PCR assay. Sourced from immuneACCESS, this table was stored by TCRdb with only in-frame sequences that have V and J called. A share of the clones is absent; for the studies checked, an unresolved V gene accounts for under half, and the remainder has no known explanation. This sample is represented by 150,000 to 160,000 clones; 75% to 90% of them were singletons. Together, the top ten hold around 24% of the sample. What was sequenced was PBMCs. These receptors all come from a man between 18 and 29 years old in good health and CMV-seropositive.

The chain couples TRBV7-3 to TRBJ1-1; a possible D gene is TRBD1 (5 bases). Looked up from germline, CDR1 is SGHTA and CDR2 is FQGTGA. The V and J ends lost 2 bases and 6 bases respectively, with 10 bases between them. The length of the CDR3 is 13 residues. The CDR3 sequence: CASSLSREAEAFF. The CDR3 bases are TGTGCCAGCAGCTTATCCAGGGAGGCTGAAGCTTTCTTT.

The rearrangement uses TRBV30 and TRBJ1-3; D remains unclear. V was cut by 0 bases and J by 7 bases, with 4 bases left in between. CDR1 is GTSNPN, CDR2 SVGIG, per germline (reference sequence). The CDR3 is made up of 11 amino acids. This chain's CDR3 is CAWSVGNTIYF. DNA of the CDR3: TGTGCCTGGAGTGTTGGCAACACCATATATTTT.

The genes are TRBV9 and TRBJ1-1; D might be TRBD1 (6 bases). CDR3 length equals 14 residues. CDR1 SGDLS and CDR2 YYNGEE come from the germline V gene. V lost 0 bases, J lost 3 bases, and 9 bases lay in between. This CDR3 reads CASSVVTGHTEAFF. The CDR3 coding sequence is TGTGCCAGCAGCGTAGTGACAGGCCACACTGAAGCTTTCTTT. Based on the CDR3 plus reference TRBV9 and TRBJ1-1, the full variable domain is DSGVTQTPKHLITATGQRVTLRCSPRSGDLSVYWYQQSLDQGLQFLIQYYNGEERAKGNILERFSAQQFPDLHSELNLSSLELGDSALYFCASSVVTGHTEAFFGQGTRLTVV.

This chain links TRBV13 with TRBJ2-3, with 7 bases matching TRBD1. J gave up 1 base and V 10 bases, and 8 bases lay outside the gene matches. CDR1 is PRHDT and CDR2 is FYEKMQ in the germline V gene (reference sequence). The CDR3 runs to 14 residues. Written as DNA, the CDR3 is TGTGCCACCTCCGGACAGGCGCGCACAGATACGCAGTATTTT. Its protein is CATSGQARTDTQYF.

As to this clone: In the same sample, other DNA sequences code for this CDR3. The chain links TRBV18 to TRBJ2-7; 9 nucleotides agree with TRBD1. V trimming: 3 bases; J trimming: 3 bases; junction bases outside the gene matches: 6. CDR3 length equals 15 residues. Per the germline V gene, CDR1 is KGHSH and CDR2 is LQKENI. Here the CDR3 reads CASSPSGTGFYEQYF. DNA of the CDR3: TGTGCCAGCTCACCTTCCGGGACAGGGTTCTACGAGCAGTACTTC.

V is TRBV2 and J is TRBJ2-5, with 11 bases aligning to TRBD1. V gave up 5 bases and J gave up 2 bases; unmatched junction bases: 1. CDR3 length: 14 amino acids. Germline V gene sequence: CDR1 SNHLY, CDR2 FYNNEI. The CDR3 coding sequence is TGTGCCAGCAGTCGGGACAGGGGGCAAGAGACCCAGTACTTC. Encoded protein: CASSRDRGQETQYF.

The chain uses TRBV4-3 and TRBJ1-2; TRBD1 matches 7 bases. V was pared by 1 base and J by 2 bases, with 7 bases of the junction left unmatched. Germline V gene lookup returns CDR1 LGHNA and CDR2 YSLEER. This CDR3 spans 16 amino acids. CDR3: CASSQVTGSPNYGYTF. CDR3 DNA sequence: TGCGCCAGCAGCCAAGTGACAGGGTCCCCAAACTATGGCTACACCTTC.

The chain has TRBV5-1 and TRBJ1-4; the match to TRBD1 covers 9 bases. The CDR3 has 13 residues. J lost 7 bases, V lost 8 bases, and 6 bases had no gene match. CDR1 is SGHRS and CDR2 is YFSETQ in the germline V gene. The CDR3 sequence is CASTGGIGEKLFF. CDR3 bases: TGCGCCAGTACAGGGGGCATCGGTGAAAAACTGTTTTTT.

The rearrangement uses TRBV19 and TRBJ1-1, with 9 bases lining up with TRBD1. The CDR3 is 15 amino acids. Trimming took 10 bases from V and 6 from J; bases not matched to a gene: 15. CDR1 is LNHDA and CDR2 is SQIVND in the germline V gene (reference sequence). CDR3 DNA sequence: TGTGCCACCGTCCCGGGACAGGGAACGGGCGCTGAAGCTTTCTTT. Translating it yields CATVPGQGTGAEAFF.

The chain employs TRBV30 and TRBJ2-3; 7 nucleotides agree with TRBD1. With 0 bases clipped from V and 8 bases from J, the junction kept 2 bases outside the gene matches. There are 12 residues in the CDR3. From germline, CDR1 is GTSNPN and CDR2 SVGIG (reference sequence). This CDR3 is CAWSVGQSTQYF. The CDR3 DNA is TGTGCCTGGAGTGTGGGACAGTCTACGCAGTATTTT.

The chain links TRBV7-9 to TRBJ2-1; 8 bases line up with TRBD2. The J segment lost 6 bases and the V segment lost 1 base, leaving 8 bases of the junction unmatched. Germline CDR1 reads SEHNR; CDR2 reads FQNEAQ (reference sequence). The CDR3 has 16 amino acids. DNA of the CDR3: TGTGCCAGCAGCTTAGTTCCCGGGGGGGCCCTCAATGAGCAGTTCTTC. Translation: CASSLVPGGALNEQFF. Full variable domain (remainder filled in from reference TRBV7-9 and TRBJ2-1): DTGVSQNPRHKITKRGQNVTFRCDPISEHNRLYWYRQTLGQGPEFLTYFQNEAQLEKSRLLSDRFSAERPKGSFSTLEIQRTEQGDSAMYLCASSLVPGGALNEQFFGPGTRLTVL.

The chain uses TRBV29-1 and TRBJ2-1; 10 bases agree with TRBD2. The germline V gene has CDR1 SQVTM and CDR2 ANQGSEA. The trim removed 3 bases at V and 9 bases at J, leaving 8 bases unmatched. The CDR3 extends over 14 amino acids. CDR3 sequence: CSVEPSGGRSEQFF. The CDR3 coding sequence is TGCAGCGTTGAGCCTAGCGGGGGCCGGAGTGAGCAGTTCTTC.

This clone was recorded once. The chain joins TRBV6-6 to TRBJ2-2, with TRBD2 matching over 7 bases. Germline CDR1 is MNHNY and CDR2 is SVGAGI (reference sequence). This CDR3 is built from 13 residues. J lost 6 bases, V lost 7 bases, and 5 bases had no gene match. Here the CDR3 DNA reads TGTGCCAGCACTCACGGGGGGTCCGGGGAGCTGTTTTTT. Amino acids: CASTHGGSGELFF.

The chain links TRBV6-5 to TRBJ1-2; D is uncertain. Trimming took 3 bases from V and 4 from J, leaving 9 bases between them. Germline CDR1 and CDR2: MNHEY and SVGAGI. The CDR3 spans 13 residues. In DNA form, the CDR3 reads TGTGCCAGCAGTTATACGGGTTCCTATGGCTACACCTTC. Translation: CASSYTGSYGYTF.

The rearrangement joins TRBV2 to TRBJ2-7; maybe TRBD2 (6 bases). The CDR3 has 12 residues. Germline loops: CDR1 SNHLY, CDR2 FYNNEI. The ends were cut back, 4 bases at V and 5 bases at J, with 9 bases in the middle. CDR3: CASSVSGHEQYF. The CDR3 region has the DNA TGTGCCAGCAGTGTGAGCGGGCACGAGCAGTACTTC.

V usage is TRBV29-1 and J usage is TRBJ2-7; 13 nucleotides line up with TRBD2. The trim removed 6 bases at V and 6 bases at J, leaving 2 bases unmatched. CDR1 and CDR2 (germline): SQVTM, ANQGSEA. The CDR3 spans 12 residues. CDR3 residues: CSVGLAGVEQYF. CDR3 DNA: TGCAGCGTAGGACTAGCGGGAGTCGAGCAGTACTTC.

The genes are TRBV7-9 and TRBJ1-3; D is undetermined. V was trimmed by 5 bases and J by 2 bases, leaving 13 bases between them. There are 15 residues in the CDR3. Germline V gives CDR1 SEHNR, CDR2 FQNEAQ (reference sequence). The CDR3 here is CASSPRTTAGNTIYF. The CDR3 nucleotides read TGTGCCAGCAGCCCCCGCACTACGGCTGGAAACACCATATATTTT.

The rearrangement joins TRBV29-1 to TRBJ2-5; the match to TRBD2 covers 10 bases. V shed 6 bases, J shed 1 base, and the junction held 8 bases outside the gene matches. CDR3 length: 15 residues. Germline CDR1 is SQVTM and CDR2 is ANQGSEA. As DNA, the CDR3 is TGCAGCGTCGTTCTAGCGGGGGTATCCCAAGAGACCCAGTACTTC. Encoded protein: CSVVLAGVSQETQYF.

The genes are TRBV5-1 and TRBJ2-5, with 14 nucleotides matching TRBD2. V lost 2 bases, J lost 1 base, and 1 base stayed unmatched. Looked up from germline, CDR1 is SGHRS and CDR2 is YFSETQ. CDR3 length: 16 residues. The CDR3 region is CASSFGTSGGQETQYF. CDR3 bases: TGCGCCAGCAGCTTTGGGACTAGCGGGGGCCAAGAGACCCAGTACTTC. The full variable domain, in which reference TRBV5-1 and TRBJ2-5 provide the parts outside the CDR3, is KAGVTQTPRYLIKTRGQQVTLSCSPISGHRSVSWYQQTPGQGLQFLFEYFSETQRNKGNFPGRFSGRQFSNSRSEMNVSTLELGDSALYLCASSFGTSGGQETQYFGPGTRLLVL.

In its sample, this clone was seen many times. The rearrangement uses TRBV10-3 and TRBJ2-5; 9 positions match TRBD2. V lost 3 bases, J lost 2 bases, and 10 bases stayed unmatched. The CDR3 contains 17 residues. Germline CDR1 ENHRY, CDR2 SYGVKD. The CDR3 nucleotides read TGTGCCATCAGTGACCCGACCGGGACTAGCCCTCAAGAGACCCAGTACTTC. Translated: CAISDPTGTSPQETQYF.

The chain uses TRBV4-2 and TRBJ2-5; 7 nucleotides line up with TRBD1. The CDR3 runs 15 residues. J was trimmed by 5 bases and V by 3 bases; bases with no gene match: 9. Germline CDR1 reads LGHNA; CDR2 reads YNFKEQ. The CDR3 reads CASSQGQTSLETQYF. Written as DNA, the CDR3 is TGTGCCAGCAGCCAGGGACAGACCTCCTTGGAGACCCAGTACTTC.

The chain joins TRBV6-1 to TRBJ1-2; D is undetermined. Per germline, CDR1 MNHNS and CDR2 SASEGT. The CDR3 is 13 residues long. The ends were cut back, 8 bases at V and 3 bases at J, with 13 bases in the middle. This CDR3 is CASGRAGDYGYTF. The CDR3 region has the DNA TGTGCCAGCGGAAGGGCCGGGGACTATGGCTACACCTTC.

V usage is TRBV15 and J usage is TRBJ2-1, with 10 bases fitting TRBD2. Germline V gives CDR1 LNHNV, CDR2 YYDKDF (reference sequence). Unmatched junction bases numbered 9, after V lost 1 base and J lost 6 bases. The CDR3 runs to 17 residues. Here the CDR3 DNA reads TGTGCCACCAGCAGAGCACCAAGCGGGAGGGGGGGCAATGAGCAGTTCTTC. This gives the protein CATSRAPSGRGGNEQFF.

This chain uses TRBV29-1 with TRBJ2-1; TRBD1 agrees at 10 bases. This CDR3 region has 13 residues. Germline V CDR1 and CDR2: SQVTM, ANQGSEA. Germline trimming cut 7 bases from V and 7 bases from J; bases unmatched to any gene: 7. The CDR3 reads CSGRQGARNEQFF. The CDR3 DNA follows: TGCAGCGGCCGACAGGGGGCGAGGAATGAGCAGTTCTTC.

This clone appeared a single time. The rearrangement links TRBV5-1 to TRBJ1-4; a possible D gene is TRBD1 (6 bases). The CDR3 contains 14 residues. The ends were cut back, 4 bases at V and 5 bases at J, with 12 bases in the middle. Germline values: CDR1 SGHRS, CDR2 YFSETQ. For the CDR3, the DNA is TGCGCCAGCAGCGAGACAGGCCCGAATGAAAAACTGTTTTTT. Amino acid sequence: CASSETGPNEKLFF.

The chain employs TRBV11-2 and TRBJ2-7, with 9 bases aligning to TRBD2. Trimming removed 3 bases from V and 2 bases from J; junction bases left unmatched: 8. Looked up from germline, CDR1 is SGHAT and CDR2 is FQNNGV. This CDR3 has 16 amino acids. CDR3 amino acids: CASSFLLAGTTYEQYF. The CDR3 region has the DNA TGTGCCAGCAGCTTCCTACTAGCGGGTACCACCTACGAGCAGTACTTC.

The CDR3: CSVAGTDKNTEAFF. The DNA for the CDR3 is TGCAGCGTCGCCGGGACAGACAAGAACACTGAAGCTTTCTTT. This chain joins TRBV29-1 and TRBJ1-1, with TRBD1 identical over 7 bases. CDR3 length: 14 amino acids. Germline V gives CDR1 SQVTM, CDR2 ANQGSEA. The trim removed 6 bases at V and 1 base at J, leaving 8 bases unmatched.

The chain recombines TRBV5-1 with TRBJ2-7; TRBD1 matches at 12 bases. The V and J ends lost 5 bases and 7 bases, in that order; junction bases with no gene match: 7. Germline V gives CDR1 SGHRS, CDR2 YFSETQ. CDR3 size: 14 residues. CDR3 sequence: CASSGTGGPWEQYF. CDR3 nucleotide sequence: TGCGCCAGCAGTGGGACAGGGGGCCCTTGGGAGCAGTACTTC.

V is TRBV4-1 and J is TRBJ1-2, with TRBD1 identical over 7 bases. V was pared by 0 bases and J by 8 bases, with 6 bases of the junction left unmatched. Germline assignment: CDR1 MGHRA and CDR2 YSYEKL. The CDR3 is 14 amino acids. CDR3: CASSQDKAGGGYTF. Written as DNA, the CDR3 is TGCGCCAGCAGCCAAGATAAGGCAGGGGGAGGCTACACCTTC.